The 6 T cell receptor beta chains presented below share a single source sample, sequenced in a study of OX40 agonist ivuxolimab in advanced cancers. The protocol was immunoSEQ multiplex PCR, while the TCRdb copy is restricted to in-frame clones and leaves out a portion. Of some 150,000 clones listed, about nine tenths are singletons. This specimen consisted of CD4+ or CD8+ T cells sorted from blood, obtained in a trial of the OX40 agonist ivuxolimab. The origin of the receptors is an adult with an advanced solid tumor such as melanoma, head and neck, liver or kidney cancer.

The V call is TRBV19, the J call TRBJ1-3; D is undetermined. Trimming removed 3 bases from V and 2 bases from J, with 14 bases in between. Germline CDR1 LNHDA, CDR2 SQIVND (reference sequence). The CDR3 consists of 16 residues. The CDR3 spells CASSIPLISPGNTIYF. As DNA, the CDR3 is TGTGCCAGTAGTATCCCCTTGATATCCCCTGGAAACACCATATATTTT.

J is TRBJ2-7 and V is TRBV21-1; the table's TRBD2 call for D was not verified on the DNA. TRBV21-1 is given as a pseudogene. The CDR3 consists of 13 residues. This chain's CDR3 is CASSNWAGGEQYF. The CDR3, as DNA: TGTGCCAGCAGCAACTGGGCGGGGGGCGAGCAGTACTTC.

This sequence joins TRBV4-3 and TRBJ1-4; D gene uncertain. CDR3 length: 16 amino acids. Germline CDR1 is LGHNA and CDR2 is YSLEER. V was pared by 1 base and J by 13 bases, with 22 bases between. Here the CDR3 reads CASSQAAIYPPDGLFF. The DNA of the CDR3 is TGCGCCAGCAGCCAAGCTGCGATCTACCCACCCGACGGACTGTTTTTT.

This chain links TRBV5-4 with TRBJ2-7; 9 bases are shared with TRBD2. CDR3 length equals 13 residues. Germline V gene data show CDR1 as SGHNT and CDR2 as YYREEE (reference sequence). With 4 bases clipped from V and 7 bases from J, the junction kept 6 bases outside the gene matches. CDR3 in amino acids: CASSPGLAREQYF. The CDR3 bases are TGTGCCAGCAGCCCAGGACTAGCGAGAGAGCAGTACTTC.

The chain uses TRBV28 and TRBJ2-1, with TRBD2 matching 16 bases. The V gene end was trimmed by 1 base and the J gene end by 9 bases; junction bases not matched to a gene: 3. The CDR3 is 16 amino acids. CDR1 and CDR2 (germline): MDHEN, SYDVKM. This chain's CDR3 is CASSLSGTSGRGEQFF. DNA for the CDR3: TGTGCCAGCAGTTTATCCGGGACTAGCGGGAGGGGTGAGCAGTTCTTC. Supplemented by reference TRBV28 and TRBJ2-1, the full variable domain reads DVKVTQSSRYLVKRTGEKVFLECVQDMDHENMFWYRQDPGLGLRLIYFSYDVKMKEKGDIPEGYSVSREKKERFSLILESASTNQTSMYLCASSLSGTSGRGEQFFGPGTRLTVL.

This clone was found once. This chain joins TRBV18 and TRBJ2-2; D tentatively reads TRBD1 or TRBD2 (5 bases each). Germline V gene lookup returns CDR1 KGHSH and CDR2 LQKENI. Trimming pared 3 bases from V and 4 bases from J, leaving 18 bases between. This CDR3 region has 17 residues. The DNA for the CDR3 is TGTGCCAGCTCACCGAGGGACCGATCCGACGGCACCGGGGAGCTGTTTTTT. It is translated as CASSPRDRSDGTGELFF.